The 4 T cell receptor beta chains given below trace back to one sample, sequenced in a study of graft-versus-host responses after intestinal transplantation. Sequencing used immunoSEQ multiplex PCR; TCRdb keeps in-frame clones, though not all of them. The sample consists of 37,000 or so clones, 91% of them appearing once. This specimen was PBMCs, taken 300 to 320 days after intestinal transplant. These receptors all stem from a human patient who received an intestinal transplant, so some T cells may come from the graft donor.

This clone was picked up one time. The J gene is TRBJ1-1, the V gene TRBV7-9, with 11 bases lining up with TRBD1. J lost 7 bases, V lost 4 bases, and 2 bases had no gene match. This CDR3 is 13 amino acids long. The V gene's germline CDR1 is SEHNR and CDR2 FQNEAQ (reference sequence). CDR3 bases: TGTGCCAGCAGCTGGGGACAGGGGGTTGAAGCTTTCTTT. Protein product: CASSWGQGVEAFF. Full variable domain (outside the CDR3, taken from reference TRBV7-9 and TRBJ1-1): DTGVSQNPRHKITKRGQNVTFRCDPISEHNRLYWYRQTLGQGPEFLTYFQNEAQLEKSRLLSDRFSAERPKGSFSTLEIQRTEQGDSAMYLCASSWGQGVEAFFGQGTRLTVV.

The rearrangement joins TRBV15 to TRBJ2-2; the match to TRBD2 covers 12 bases. The V gene end was trimmed by 3 bases and the J gene end by 7 bases; junction bases not matched to a gene: 3. CDR1 and CDR2 from the germline V gene are LNHNV and YYDKDF (reference sequence). CDR3 length: 15 residues. CDR3 region: CATSSGLAGSGELFF. Here the CDR3 DNA reads TGTGCCACCAGCAGCGGACTAGCGGGGAGCGGGGAGCTGTTTTTT.

The chain couples TRBV14 to TRBJ1-2, with D maybe TRBD1 (5 bases). There are 14 residues in the CDR3. The germline V and J ends were trimmed by 1 base and 8 bases, with 14 bases remaining between them. The germline CDR1 and CDR2 sequences are SGHDN and FVKESK. CDR3 region: CASSQVAGGRGYTF. The CDR3 DNA is TGTGCCAGCAGCCAAGTGGCGGGGGGTAGGGGCTACACCTTC.

The chain has TRBV6-1 and TRBJ1-4, with D unclear. V lost 7 bases and J 1 base, leaving 13 bases between the germline ends. Germline V lookup: CDR1 MNHNS, CDR2 SASEGT. This CDR3 has 15 amino acids. The CDR3 coding sequence is TGTGCCAGCATTCCGAGACAACAAACTAATGAAAAACTGTTTTTT. Translating gives CASIPRQQTNEKLFF.